This T cell receptor (beta chain) is from a study of shared clonotypes between healthy human individuals. The naive CD8 fraction comprised CD45RO-negative cells positively selected for CCR7 and excluded terminally differentiated effector memory CD45RA+ cells. Study results and limitations: Inspection by rarefaction showed sorted-subset sequencing to be incomplete despite large depth. Among non-shared clonotypes, generation probabilities were lower than among those shared by all four donors.

Genomic DNA belonging to each subset was distributed in equal measure over several immunoSEQ plates. The assay was immunoSEQ multiplex PCR, and TCRdb's table has in-frame clones only and misses some. The sample carries millions of clones, around 96% recorded once. Turning to this clone: Its specificity is unknown.

The CDR3 covers 14 residues. CDR1 and CDR2 from the germline V gene are LGHNA and YSLEER. V lost 0 bases to trimming and J lost 3 bases, with 7 bases between them. The material sequenced was naive CD8+ T cells sorted from blood. The TCR sequence derives from a young man in good health. This chain links TRBV4-3 with TRBJ2-3; D is undetermined. For the CDR3, the DNA is TGCGCCAGCAGCCAAGATTTGGTTACAGATACGCAGTATTTT. Translating gives CASSQDLVTDTQYF.